The present entry profiles one T cell receptor beta chain with its context. In the authors' methods: It was from reference gene primer amplification that nucleated cell counts were estimated. Produced via immunoSEQ multiplex PCR; TCRdb's table is partial and in-frame only. Clone size and the V and J calls come from that table; the DNA yielded D and trimming. The sample lists approximately 270,000 clones, 89% seen once, with less than 2% in the top ten. V was clipped by 3 bases and J by 4 bases; unmatched bases: 5. CDR1 and CDR2 from the germline V gene are SEHNR and FQNEAQ (reference sequence). The CDR3 runs 16 residues. The source of the sample is a study of blood T cell repertoires in COVID-19. Study as a whole: Both acute and convalescent COVID-19 samples were obtained from the United States, Italy and Spain.

The clonotype originates from a woman between 55 and 75 years old who had recovered from COVID-19. Sequencing was performed on PBMCs or T cells enriched from blood (not recorded which). The genes are TRBV7-9 and TRBJ2-3; 12 positions agree with TRBD2. Written as DNA, the CDR3 is TGTGCCAGCAGCTTGGGACTAGCGGGCGAGGCAGATACGCAGTATTTT. The encoded protein is CASSLGLAGEADTQYF.